This T cell receptor (beta chain) was captured in a study of T cell repertoires in cytomegalovirus infection. Study-wide background: The public TCR beta signatures pointed to both CMV infection and matching HLA type. Study conclusions and caveats: Dominant in the ex vivo response were TCR beta clonotypes restricted by HLA-C and specific for CMV.

TCRdb re-derived calls from the reads in MiXCR, one entry per CDR3 protein. The data show around 490,000 distinct CDR3 sequences, with less than 30% seen just once and around 13% held by the top ten. In the case of this clonotype: What it binds is not known.

The TCR sequence derives from a human donor in good health (CMV status not recorded). Some clones in this sample may be carry-over from other donors' samples. The source material was PBMCs.

CDR3 sequence (DNA): TGTGCCAGCGAAAATACCCCGGAAGGCAGTGGCTACACCTTC. Protein sequence: CASENTPEGSGYTF. The gene calls are TRBV28 and TRBJ1-2; no reliable D call. Germline V lookup: CDR1 MDHEN, CDR2 SYDVKM. The length of the CDR3 is 14 residues. The germline V and J ends were trimmed by 8 bases and 7 bases, with 20 bases remaining between them.